The T cell receptor beta chain under discussion was sequenced for a study of response to subunit inactivated influenza vaccine. Study-wide findings and caveats: There was a suggestion from the authors that each seasonal influenza vaccination recruits few new T cells.

This clonotype was seen only a few times. As yet, its antigen is unknown. Each CDR3 protein is one row after TCRdb ran MiXCR on the RT-PCR reads. The sample has 430,000 or so distinct CDR3 sequences; roughly 11% are singletons. The V and J ends lost 3 bases and 7 bases, in that order; junction bases with no gene match: 8. Germline CDR1 and CDR2: SGHRS and YFSETQ. This CDR3 comprises 15 residues. The V and J genes are TRBV5-1 and TRBJ2-2, with 8 bases matching TRBD1. The sample consisted of PBMCs from blood, taken about 40 days after vaccination. The receptor comes from a man in his forties or fifties who received an inactivated influenza vaccine. CDR3: CASSSWAGGGGELFF. CDR3 nucleotides: TGCGCCAGCAGCTCATGGGCAGGGGGCGGCGGGGAGCTGTTTTTT.